The 11 T cell receptor beta chains below come from one sample, sequenced in a study of post-analysis software for immune sequencing data (dated by TCRdb to about 2015). Broader findings and caveats from the paper: Patients showed significantly higher frequencies than controls for roughly five TRBV segments, among them TRBV5-6, TRBV5-1 and TRBV20-1.

The method behind the library was PCR. TCRdb shows the sequencer as Illumina HiSeq 2500. Unique molecular identifiers were incorporated into TCR beta cDNA libraries to reduce PCR and sequencing biases. TCRdb ran its own pipeline on the public reads, namely fastp trimming at Q25 and MiXCR clone calling, and kept in-frame beta chains. Identical CDR3 protein sequences are pooled into one entry, listed with their most common genes and DNA. The sample has about 810,000 distinct CDR3 sequences on record, about 50% of them singletons. The ten most abundant clones make up 4% to 5.5% of the sample. These receptors lack a known antigen. Sequenced input: blood. These TCRs come from a girl aged 5 to 17 with multiple sclerosis.

The CDR3 loop is CASSLASGTGHITQYF. CDR3 sequence (DNA): TGCGCCAGCAGCTTGGCCTCCGGGACAGGGCACATCACCCAGTACTTC. The V and J genes are TRBV5-1 and TRBJ2-5, with TRBD1 matching over 9 bases. In germline, CDR1 is SGHRS, CDR2 YFSETQ. The CDR3 has 16 amino acids. The J segment lost 8 bases and the V segment lost 0 bases, leaving 11 bases of the junction unmatched.

V is TRBV10-3 and J is TRBJ2-3, with D possibly being TRBD1 (6 bases). The germline V gene has CDR1 ENHRY and CDR2 SYGVKD. CDR3 length: 14 amino acids. Trimming removed 10 bases at V and 2 bases at J, with 16 bases between. The CDR3: CATLPQGSTDTQYF. The CDR3 DNA reads TGTGCCACCCTCCCACAGGGTTCCACAGATACGCAGTATTTT.

This clonotype was counted between two and nine times. The chain combines TRBV20-1 with TRBJ2-7; 10 bases map to TRBD1. This CDR3 spans 14 amino acids. Germline lookup yields CDR1 DFQATT and CDR2 SNEGSKA (reference sequence). V lost 5 bases, J lost 3 bases, and 7 bases stayed unmatched. CDR3 sequence reads: CSAVPGQGNYEQYF. In DNA, the CDR3 is TGCAGTGCTGTGCCGGGACAGGGGAACTACGAGCAGTACTTC.

V gene TRBV20-1 combines with J gene TRBJ2-5; 10 bases agree with TRBD2. TRBJ2-7 explains the end of the DNA better; the J call may be wrong. CDR1 and CDR2 from the germline V gene are DFQATT and SNEGSKA (reference sequence). CDR3 length: 15 residues. The CDR3 loop is CSARDETSGKGEQYF. CDR3 DNA sequence: TGCAGTGCTAGGGACGAAACTAGCGGGAAAGGCGAGCAGTACTTC.

The chain carries TRBV29-1 and TRBJ1-5, with a weak D call TRBD1 (6 bases). Per germline, CDR1 SQVTM and CDR2 ANQGSEA. This CDR3 has 13 residues. V was clipped by 4 bases and J by 9 bases, with 16 bases between them. CDR3 nucleotide sequence: TGCAGCGTTGGAGGGGGACTGGGGAGGCCCCAGCATTTT. As protein: CSVGGGLGRPQHF.

The chain recombines TRBV29-1 with TRBJ2-1; 7 bases fit TRBD1. Looked up from germline, CDR1 is SQVTM and CDR2 is ANQGSEA. V lost 4 bases and J lost 3; bases outside the gene matches: 6. The CDR3 is 14 amino acids. The CDR3 DNA reads TGCAGCGTTGGAGGGGGCATCGGCTACAATGAGCAGTTCTTC. Protein: CSVGGGIGYNEQFF.

This sequence joins TRBV29-1 and TRBJ2-5; possible D gene TRBD2, 6 bases. Trimming removed 5 bases at V and 1 base at J, with 17 bases between. This CDR3 region has 15 residues. CDR1 is SQVTM and CDR2 is ANQGSEA in the germline V gene. The chain's CDR3 is CSVPRRGGSQETQYF. In DNA, the CDR3 is TGCAGCGTTCCCAGGAGGGGCGGGTCCCAAGAGACCCAGTACTTC.

This clonotype has just a few counts. V usage is TRBV29-1 and J usage is TRBJ2-1; 12 nucleotides match TRBD2. The CDR3 has 14 residues. Germline V lookup: CDR1 SQVTM, CDR2 ANQGSEA. Trimming took 4 bases from V and 7 from J; bases not matched to a gene: 5. CDR3 nucleotides: TGCAGCGTTGGTCTTACTAGCGGGAGGAATGAGCAGTTCTTC. Residues: CSVGLTSGRNEQFF.

The gene calls are TRBV27 and TRBJ1-2, with unresolved D. Trimming removed 6 bases from V and 4 bases from J, with 12 bases in between. The CDR3 loop spans 13 amino acids. CDR1 is MNHEY and CDR2 is SMNVEV in the germline V gene (reference sequence). CDR3 DNA: TGTGCCAGCAGCCGCCGCGAGGCCTATGGCTACACCTTC. It translates to CASSRREAYGYTF.

This clonotype was observed once. V is TRBV11-2 and J is TRBJ2-5; D is uncertain. This CDR3 is built from 14 residues. V was clipped by 0 bases and J by 11 bases, with 16 bases between them. Germline V gene data show CDR1 as SGHAT and CDR2 as FQNNGV. CDR3 DNA sequence: TGTGCCAGCAGCTTAGATACCCAGTCGAATGAGCAGTACTTC. It yields the protein CASSLDTQSNEQYF.

The table lists this clonotype with a count of one. The J gene is TRBJ2-3, the V gene TRBV7-2, with unresolved D. The V gene lost 5 bases and the J gene lost 2 bases, with 14 bases spanning the gap. The CDR3 runs to 15 residues. Germline V gene lookup returns CDR1 SGHTA and CDR2 FQGNSA. CDR3 region: CASSPEAWVTDTQYF. The CDR3, as DNA: TGTGCCAGCAGCCCCGAAGCGTGGGTCACAGATACGCAGTATTTT.